This passage covers 18 T cell receptor beta chains from one sample sequenced in a study of T cells in Graves' hyperthyroidism and ophthalmopathy. Amplification yielded TCR beta CDR3 regions, with RNA transcripts as the source. When the TCR CDR3 underwent first-round RT-PCR, the HTBI primer set was used. MiXCR, applied by TCRdb to the multiplex PCR reads, yields one record per CDR3 protein. The table lists hundreds of thousands of distinct CDR3 sequences, less than 25% of them singletons. The sequenced sample was blood. These TCRs come from a man aged 25-45 years with Graves' ophthalmopathy.

J is TRBJ2-2 and V is TRBV19; D is ambiguous. The CDR3 spans 12 residues. The V gene's germline CDR1 is LNHDA and CDR2 SQIVND (reference sequence). With 5 bases removed from V and 3 bases from J, the gap between germline ends came to 4 bases. The CDR3, as DNA: TGTGCCAGTAGTGCGTACACCGGGGAGCTGTTTTTT. This encodes CASSAYTGELFF.

Ten or more counts support this clonotype. The rearrangement uses TRBV2 and TRBJ2-7; D not certain. The CDR3 has 11 amino acids. Germline V gene sequence: CDR1 SNHLY, CDR2 FYNNEI. The germline V and J ends were trimmed by 8 bases and 3 bases, with 8 bases remaining between them. CDR3 amino acids: CASGHLYEQYF. The CDR3 DNA is TGTGCCAGCGGTCACCTCTACGAGCAGTACTTC.

This clonotype appeared many times. The genes are TRBV6-2 or TRBV6-3 and TRBJ1-2, with no clear D. The CDR3 sequence is 12 residues long. V was shortened by 7 bases and J by 1 base, with 7 bases between the two germline ends. Germline CDR1 and CDR2: MNHEY and SVGEGT. The CDR3 is CASTVDNYGYTF. CDR3 bases: TGTGCCAGCACGGTGGATAACTATGGCTACACCTTC.

This clonotype has ten or more counts. The chain couples TRBV7-3 to TRBJ1-1; 10 bases match TRBD1. V lost 4 bases, J lost 0 bases, and 5 bases stayed unmatched. The CDR3 loop spans 16 amino acids. Germline CDR1 SGHTA, CDR2 FQGTGA. DNA of the CDR3: TGTGCCAGCAGCTACGACAGGGGGCGAATGAACACTGAAGCTTTCTTT. Its translation is CASSYDRGRMNTEAFF.

The genes are TRBV14 and TRBJ2-5, with TRBD2 matching over 12 bases. Unmatched junction bases numbered 7, after V lost 6 bases and J lost 5 bases. Germline values: CDR1 SGHDN, CDR2 FVKESK. This CDR3 has 15 amino acids. The CDR3 protein is CASSDLAGGGETQYF. The CDR3 DNA follows: TGTGCCAGCAGTGATCTAGCGGGAGGGGGTGAGACCCAGTACTTC.

This clonotype was detected a few times. The chain employs TRBV6-1 and TRBJ2-1, with 15 bases that match TRBD2. The V gene end was trimmed by 6 bases and the J gene end by 4 bases; junction bases not matched to a gene: 10. The CDR3 sequence is 18 residues long. Germline CDR1 is MNHNS and CDR2 is SASEGT. In DNA, the CDR3 is TGTGCCAGCAGCCCCGGGACTAGCGGGAGGTATCTGTACAATGAGCAGTTCTTC. This translates into CASSPGTSGRYLYNEQFF.

This clonotype was counted between two and nine times. This chain uses TRBV20-1 with TRBJ2-3; 8 bases map to TRBD2. This CDR3 is built from 19 residues. Germline V lookup: CDR1 DFQATT, CDR2 SNEGSKA (reference sequence). V lost 0 bases to trimming and J lost 2 bases; unmatched junction nucleotides: 16. The CDR3 nucleotides are TGCAGTGCTAGAGATCTGGGTCGGGAGGGAGGAGCCCTCACAGATACGCAGTATTTT. This codes for CSARDLGREGGALTDTQYF.

This chain connects TRBV7-9 to TRBJ2-5, with 9 bases fitting TRBD1. The CDR3 is made up of 16 amino acids. V shed 1 base and J 2 bases; nucleotides not matched to a gene: 5. Looked up from germline, CDR1 is SEHNR and CDR2 is FQNEAQ (reference sequence). The CDR3 DNA sequence: TGTGCCAGCAGCTTAGTCAACAGGGGGCTGCAAGAGACCCAGTACTTC. It codes for CASSLVNRGLQETQYF.

This clonotype was seen repeatedly, ten times or more. This chain links TRBV28 with TRBJ2-1; the D is unclear. CDR1 is MDHEN and CDR2 is SYDVKM in the germline V gene. CDR3 length: 13 amino acids. Trimming took 3 bases from V and 0 from J, leaving 3 bases between them. In nucleotides, the CDR3 is TGTGCCAGCAGTTTTAACTCCTACAATGAGCAGTTCTTC. Protein product: CASSFNSYNEQFF.

The CDR3 spells CASSVDRLTGELFF. The CDR3 DNA sequence: TGCGCCAGCAGTGTGGACAGACTCACCGGGGAGCTGTTTTTT. V usage is TRBV10-1 and J usage is TRBJ2-2; tentatively, D is TRBD1 (6 bases). Germline V gene sequence: CDR1 WNHNN, CDR2 SYGVQD (reference sequence). Deletions cut 4 bases from V and 4 bases from J, with 10 bases between. This CDR3 has 14 residues.

This clonotype was detected only a few times. V usage is TRBV7-8 and J usage is TRBJ2-1; the D call may be TRBD1 or TRBD2 (5 bases each). There are 15 residues in the CDR3. The germline V gene encodes CDR1 SGHVS and CDR2 FQNEAQ. With 5 bases removed from V and 6 bases from J, the gap between germline ends came to 17 bases. CDR3 bases: TGTGCCAGCAGCCCGGGACCTCCCCGGGGCAATGAGCAGTTCTTC. Translated: CASSPGPPRGNEQFF.

Many counts were recorded for this clonotype. The rearrangement joins TRBV18 to TRBJ2-5, with TRBD1 identical over 7 bases. Losses at the gene ends were 3 bases for V and 2 bases for J; bases not matched to a gene: 0. The CDR3 runs to 13 residues. In germline, CDR1 is KGHSH, CDR2 LQKENI. CDR3 protein: CASSPGQQETQYF. The CDR3 bases are TGTGCCAGCTCACCGGGACAGCAAGAGACCCAGTACTTC.

CDR3 region: CASSLAQYGVEQYF. In DNA, the CDR3 is TGTGCCAGCAGCTTAGCGCAATATGGGGTAGAGCAGTACTTC. This chain connects TRBV7-9 to TRBJ2-7; no firm D call. CDR1 is SEHNR, CDR2 FQNEAQ, per germline (reference sequence). The CDR3 totals 14 residues. Trimming took off 0 bases at V and 7 bases at J, with 13 bases between the two ends. The full variable domain, rest sourced from reference TRBV7-9 and TRBJ2-7, is DTGVSQNPRHKITKRGQNVTFRCDPISEHNRLYWYRQTLGQGPEFLTYFQNEAQLEKSRLLSDRFSAERPKGSFSTLEIQRTEQGDSAMYLCASSLAQYGVEQYFGPGTRLTVT.

The V gene is TRBV20-1, the J gene TRBJ2-3; D may be TRBD1 (5 bases). Germline V lookup: CDR1 DFQATT, CDR2 SNEGSKA (reference sequence). The CDR3 has 16 residues. The V end lost 2 bases, the J end lost 7 bases, and 22 bases lay between the germline ends. CDR3 in DNA: TGCAGTGCTAGACCCTCAACACAACCTGGGGCCAATACGCAGTATTTT. It codes for CSARPSTQPGANTQYF.

This clonotype was detected ten times or more. This rearrangement joins TRBV27 to TRBJ2-5; either TRBD1 or TRBD2 may supply D (7 bases each). Germline assignment: CDR1 MNHEY and CDR2 SMNVEV (reference sequence). Trimming took off 6 bases at V and 2 bases at J, with 19 bases between the two ends. CDR3 size: 16 residues. DNA for the CDR3: TGTGCCAGCAGAAGGGAGGGGGCGGAGGGACAAGAGACCCAGTACTTC. It is translated as CASRREGAEGQETQYF.

The chain has TRBV7-3 and TRBJ1-6; D not certain. This CDR3 contains 13 residues. The V end was cut by 2 bases, the J end by 4 bases, with 3 bases between. CDR1 SGHTA and CDR2 FQGTGA come from the germline V gene. CDR3 nucleotide sequence: TGTGCCAGCAGCTTAGAGTATAATTCACCCCTCCACTTT. It yields the protein CASSLEYNSPLHF.

A few counts support this clonotype. This sequence joins TRBV3-1 and TRBJ2-5; tentative D call: TRBD2 (5 bases). The CDR3 contains 12 residues. Germline V lookup: CDR1 LGHDT, CDR2 YNNKEL (reference sequence). Trimming took 3 bases from V and 14 from J, leaving 16 bases between them. CDR3 sequence: CASSQETRRPYF. The CDR3, as DNA: TGTGCCAGCAGCCAGGAAACTAGGCGCCCTTACTTC.

This clonotype was recorded a few times. This CDR3 is CASTLYLNTEAFF. DNA of the CDR3: TGTGCCAGTACACTTTATCTGAACACTGAAGCTTTCTTT. The J gene is TRBJ1-1, the V gene TRBV19, with D uncertain. The CDR3 sequence is 13 residues long. V lost 7 bases to trimming and J lost 0 bases, with 9 bases between them. Germline CDR1 is LNHDA and CDR2 is SQIVND (reference sequence).